This is a list of T cell receptor beta chains from one sample in a study of T cells after yellow fever vaccination. TCRdb independently ran MiXCR on the 5' RACE reads; one entry per CDR3 protein. The table lists around 550,000 distinct CDR3 sequences, roughly a fifth of them singletons. The source was PBMCs, collected 15 days after the yellow fever booster vaccination. All receptors derive from a man aged 25 to 45 who received the YFV17D yellow fever vaccine. Each CDR3 is given with its conserved first and last residue.

V gene	J gene	CDR3 protein
TRBV20-1	TRBJ1-1	CSARGGGFDTEAFF
TRBV4-3	TRBJ2-7	CASSQGPSESSYEQYF
TRBV7-9	TRBJ1-5	CASSGGTNSNQPQHF
TRBV20-1	TRBJ2-1	CSASAGGGEQFF
TRBV20-1	TRBJ2-5	CSASPLTGEGETQYF
TRBV20-1	TRBJ2-2	CSATNRPGWEGGWTPKGTGELFF
TRBV12-3/TRBV12-4	TRBJ2-3	CASSSRQGGITDTQYF
TRBV7-6	TRBJ2-3	CASSSNVLRGTDTQYF
TRBV20-1	TRBJ2-5	CSARWTGYGGVQETQYF
TRBV6-1	TRBJ2-7	CASTRAGGYEQYF
TRBV5-1	TRBJ2-2	CASSSTSGRSGELFF
TRBV20-1	TRBJ2-2	CSAPSGLAFGELFF
TRBV7-2	TRBJ2-3	CASSSSLRAQYF
TRBV9	TRBJ2-7	CASSVGAGGEYEQYF
TRBV27	TRBJ2-7	CASSLDTTSSYEQYF
TRBV12-3/TRBV12-4	TRBJ1-4	CASSFTGGVEKLFF
TRBV9	TRBJ2-1	CASSGTSGSRYEQFF
TRBV6-6	TRBJ1-4	CASRQGEEKLFF
TRBV12-3/TRBV12-4	TRBJ1-3	CASRYAPDSKNTIYF
TRBV7-9	TRBJ1-2	CASSYGTVYGYTF
TRBV10-3	TRBJ2-3	CATEQGLPDTQYF
TRBV11-2	TRBJ2-4	CASSSRWGIQYF
TRBV11-2	TRBJ2-7	CASSHGLAGVEFSYEQYF
TRBV7-9	TRBJ2-7	CASSLEPPYEQYF
TRBV11-1	TRBJ1-1	CASIRPGLAEAFF
TRBV12-3/TRBV12-4	TRBJ2-1	CASSLEAVPRGEQFF
TRBV29-1	TRBJ2-3	CSVTPPAKPTDTQYF
TRBV11-2	TRBJ2-1	CASSLVGRGSSSYNEQFF
TRBV29-1	TRBJ2-7	CSVVPNGGYEQYF
TRBV7-2	TRBJ2-5	CASSLAVRAETQYF
TRBV7-2	TRBJ2-3	CASSQGGLFTDTQYF
TRBV7-2	TRBJ2-2	CASSLTGGSTGELFF
TRBV7-8	TRBJ2-3	CASRSGRDTQYF
TRBV5-1	TRBJ2-7	CASSPWGDPGHPSYEQYF
TRBV5-1	TRBJ2-1	CASTRDKGEQFF
TRBV7-2	TRBJ2-3	CASSLASGLARDTQYF
TRBV29-1	TRBJ2-7	CSVGSAGGYEQYF
TRBV5-1	TRBJ1-1	CASSLESRNTEAFF
TRBV5-8	TRBJ2-6	CASSLGNSPSGANVLTF
TRBV5-1	TRBJ2-5	CASSLTGGHRETQYF
TRBV12-3/TRBV12-4	TRBJ2-1	CASSFLGLGLALNEQFF
TRBV20-1	TRBJ2-3	CSALPSGRPDTQYF
TRBV7-7	TRBJ2-3	CASSLTSGPSDTQYF
TRBV12-3/TRBV12-4	TRBJ2-2	CTSSFQGGAGELFF
TRBV7-8	TRBJ2-1	CASSANRGPRNEQFF
TRBV7-9	TRBJ2-7	CASSRSKEQYF
TRBV6-5	TRBJ2-2	CASSYLRNTGELFF
TRBV7-2	TRBJ2-7	CASSLGRDSEQYF
TRBV7-2	TRBJ2-5	CASRPGTAQETQYF